The 25 T cell receptor beta chains given below trace back to one sample, sequenced in a study of metastatic and nonmetastatic thyroid tumors. Every patient underwent thyroid surgery untreated. MiXCR reprocessed the PCR reads for TCRdb. The sample lists roughly 33,000 clones; about a sixth were seen once. Sample: blood. These receptor sequences come from a female donor with papillary thyroid cancer or a benign thyroid nodule (not recorded which). Some clones in this sample may be carry-over from other donors' samples.

This clone is judged medium-sized (0.01 to 0.1%). This rearrangement joins TRBV12-3 or TRBV12-4 to TRBJ2-7; 8 nucleotides match TRBD1. The trim removed 6 bases at V and 3 bases at J, leaving 7 bases unmatched. This CDR3 region has 14 residues. The CDR3 spells CASSRDRLLYEQYF. In DNA form, the CDR3 reads TGTGCCAGCAGCCGGGACAGGCTCCTCTACGAGCAGTACTTC.

Details on this clone: A clone one base away is much larger, so this may be a read error. The V and J genes are TRBV11-3 and TRBJ2-3; 9 bases fit TRBD2. Germline CDR1 reads SGHNT; CDR2 reads YENEEA. The CDR3 runs 15 residues. CDR3 protein: CASSEGTSITDTQCF. The CDR3 bases are TGTGCCAGCAGCGAAGGGACTAGCATCACAGATACGCAGTGTTTT.

In the case of this clone: A read error is possible here, since a much larger clone lies one base away. Other DNA sequences in the sample encode the same CDR3. DNA for the CDR3: TGCAGTGCTAGAGATCTTAGGGATTTGGGCATTCAGTACTTC. Amino acids: CSARDLRDLGIQYF. The chain is built from TRBV20-1 and TRBJ2-4; D is unclear. Germline V gene sequence: CDR1 DFQATT, CDR2 SNEGSKA (reference sequence). V lost 0 bases to trimming and J lost 9 bases, with 15 bases between them. The CDR3 consists of 14 residues.

In DNA, the CDR3 is TGTGCCAGCAGGTCCGGGACAGGGAATCAGCCCCAGCATTTT. This encodes CASRSGTGNQPQHF. The chain carries TRBV12-3 or TRBV12-4 and TRBJ1-5; 9 bases map to TRBD1. V shed 6 bases, J shed 4 bases, and the junction held 4 bases outside the gene matches. The CDR3 extends over 14 amino acids.

The chain is built from TRBV4-2 and TRBJ2-7, with TRBD1 identical over 8 bases. After removal of 3 bases from V and 5 bases from J, the junction contained 6 bases not matched to a gene. This CDR3 has 14 residues. Germline lookup yields CDR1 LGHNA and CDR2 YNFKEQ. The CDR3 DNA reads as TGTGCCAGCAGCCACCCCGACAGGGGCGACGAGCAGTACTTC. Encoded protein: CASSHPDRGDEQYF.

This clone was counted at least ten times. The chain joins TRBV11-2 to TRBJ2-6, with D hard to call. The V gene's germline CDR1 is SGHAT and CDR2 FQNNGV. Trimming left V 2 bases short and J 0 bases short, with 8 bases between. This CDR3 comprises 16 residues. The CDR3 DNA is TGTGCCAGCAGCTTATACTCGACCTCTGGGGCCAACGTCCTGACTTTC. Translated, it gives CASSLYSTSGANVLTF.

This clone has just a few counts. Here the CDR3 omits its conserved ending phenylalanine or tryptophan, so a read error is the likely source. This rearrangement joins TRBV6-2 or TRBV6-3 to TRBJ2-5; D is perhaps TRBD1 or TRBD2 (5 bases each). This CDR3 has 13 residues. Germline V CDR1 and CDR2: MNHEY, SVGEGT. CDR3 sequence reads: CASTKGLWENQYS. In nucleotides, the CDR3 is TGTGCCAGCACCAAGGGGCTATGGGAGAACCAGTACTCC.

This clone appeared many times. Additional DNA sequences in this sample encode the identical CDR3. The genes are TRBV12-3 or TRBV12-4 and TRBJ2-1, with D perhaps assigned TRBD1 or TRBD2 (5 bases each). V was cut by 8 bases and J by 3 bases, with 17 bases left in between. CDR3 size: 15 residues. CDR3 in amino acids: CASAPFGGNYNEQFF. The CDR3 DNA sequence: TGTGCCAGCGCCCCTTTTGGGGGAAACTACAATGAGCAGTTCTTC.

In its sample, this clone was seen many times. V and J are TRBV5-1 and TRBJ2-3; TRBD2 matches at 7 bases. This CDR3 spans 16 amino acids. The junction had 6 bases not matched to a gene; V was cut back by 0 bases and J by 2 bases. CDR1 is SGHRS and CDR2 is YFSETQ in the germline V gene. The CDR3, as DNA: TGCGCCAGCAGCTTGGCGCGGACTAGACCCACAGATACGCAGTATTTT. This codes for CASSLARTRPTDTQYF.

Many counts were recorded for this clone. The chain joins TRBV18 to TRBJ2-7, with no clear D. The CDR3 has 14 residues. V gave up 2 bases and J gave up 2 bases, with 10 bases separating them. CDR1 KGHSH and CDR2 LQKENI come from the germline V gene. The CDR3 is CASSPSQEAYEQYF. The CDR3 DNA follows: TGTGCCAGCTCACCAAGCCAGGAAGCCTACGAGCAGTACTTC.

Turning to this clone: Just one base apart from a much larger clone, this may be a read error. The chain recombines TRBV4-2 with TRBJ2-1; tentative D call: TRBD1 (6 bases). The V gene lost 4 bases and the J gene lost 4 bases, with 20 bases spanning the gap. Germline V gives CDR1 LGHNA, CDR2 YNFKEQ. CDR3 length: 17 amino acids. The CDR3 DNA follows: TGTGCCAGCAGCCCAATAGGCACCGTACAGGGTTACAATGAGCAGTTCTTC. Encoded protein: CASSPIGTVQGYNEQFF.

This clone was seen a few times. The chain uses TRBV6-1 and TRBJ2-7, with 8 bases that match TRBD1. CDR3 length: 14 residues. Germline CDR1 reads MNHNS; CDR2 reads SASEGT. V was pared by 6 bases and J by 2 bases, with 6 bases of the junction left unmatched. CDR3 sequence: CASSGQGLTYEQYF. CDR3 in DNA: TGTGCCAGCAGCGGACAGGGCCTCACCTACGAGCAGTACTTC.

This clone was detected only a few times. At one end, the junction sequence differs from germline, possibly due to a read error. The chain joins TRBV19 to TRBJ1-1; 9 bases match TRBD1. The germline gives CDR1 LNHDA, CDR2 SQIVND (reference sequence). The CDR3 is 14 residues long. The CDR3 here is CASIRDRENTEAFF. The CDR3 DNA sequence: TGTGCCAGTATCCGGGACAGGGAGAACACTGAAGCTTTTTTT.

This clone was seen repeatedly, ten times or more. This chain connects TRBV11-2 to TRBJ2-3; no reliable D call. The CDR3 covers 15 residues. Looked up from germline, CDR1 is SGHAT and CDR2 is FQNNGV. Trimming took 1 base from V and 3 from J, leaving 11 bases between them. The CDR3 spells CASSLGTTGTDTQYF. The CDR3, as DNA: TGTGCCAGCAGCTTAGGGACGACTGGGACAGATACGCAGTATTTT. The entire variable domain, with the rest obtained from reference TRBV11-2 and TRBJ2-3, is as follows: EAGVAQSPRYKIIEKRQSVAFWCNPISGHATLYWYQQILGQGPKLLIQFQNNGVVDDSQLPKDRFSAERLKGVDSTLKIQPAKLEDSAVYLCASSLGTTGTDTQYFGPGTRLTVL.

In its sample, this clone was seen many times. The chain carries TRBV11-2 and TRBJ2-7, with 7 positions matching TRBD2. Trimming cost V 2 bases and J 6 bases; bases outside gene matches: 7. CDR1 SGHAT and CDR2 FQNNGV come from the germline V gene. This CDR3 has 14 amino acids. CDR3 bases: TGTGCCAGCAGCTTACCCCTCGGCGGGGGCGAGCAGTACTTC. Translating it yields CASSLPLGGGEQYF.

This clone was seen repeatedly, ten times or more. A read error may explain this, as a much larger clone is one base away. The CDR3 carries no conserved terminal phenylalanine or tryptophan, so it likely arises from a read error. This rearrangement joins TRBV5-1 to TRBJ1-1; a weak D match, TRBD1 (5 bases). Trimming removed 4 bases from V and 5 bases from J, with 18 bases in between. This CDR3 spans 15 amino acids. CDR1 is SGHRS, CDR2 YFSETQ, per germline. The CDR3 region is CASSPQGVRGTEAFL. CDR3 coding DNA: TGCGCCAGCAGCCCACAAGGGGTTCGGGGAACTGAAGCTTTCCTT.

This clone was seen just once. This chain joins TRBV24-1 and TRBJ2-3; possible D gene TRBD2, 5 bases. Trimming took 3 bases from V and 0 from J, leaving 15 bases between them. Germline values: CDR1 KGHDR, CDR2 SFDVKD. The CDR3 length is 17 residues. The CDR3 coding sequence is TGTGCCACCAGTGATACATCCCGGAGGTCTAGCACAGATACGCAGTATTTT. Its translation is CATSDTSRRSSTDTQYF.

This clone was observed many times. The junction and the germline gene differ at one end; a read error may be behind it. The chain recombines TRBV6-1 with TRBJ2-5; the match to TRBD2 covers 11 bases. The CDR3 sequence is 14 residues long. The germline gives CDR1 MNHNS, CDR2 SASEGT. CDR3 in amino acids: CAGSLAGGVETQYF. CDR3 nucleotide sequence: TGTGCCGGCAGTTTAGCGGGAGGGGTAGAGACCCAGTACTTC.

In its sample, this clone was seen many times. This rearrangement joins TRBV7-2 to TRBJ2-5; D unresolved. This CDR3 is 14 amino acids long. Deletions cut 5 bases from V and 4 bases from J, with 14 bases between. The V gene's germline CDR1 is SGHTA and CDR2 FQGNSA. CDR3 in amino acids: CASSVRQGGETQYF. CDR3 coding DNA: TGTGCCAGCAGCGTACGTCAAGGCGGAGAGACCCAGTACTTC.

The genes are TRBV6-5 and TRBJ2-7; D might be TRBD1 or TRBD2, each matching 6 bases. Germline loops: CDR1 MNHEY, CDR2 SVGAGI. V was trimmed by 5 bases and J by 1 base, leaving 12 bases between them. This CDR3 has 14 residues. In nucleotides, the CDR3 is TGTGCCAGCAGTCTCCGGGGGCCGTCCTACGAGCAGTACTTC. It encodes CASSLRGPSYEQYF.

V usage is TRBV7-6 and J usage is TRBJ1-1; 9 positions agree with TRBD1. The germline V gene encodes CDR1 SGHVS and CDR2 FNYEAQ. The CDR3 is 15 amino acids. V dropped 2 bases and J dropped 2; count of bases not matched to a gene: 3. In DNA form, the CDR3 reads TGTGCCAGCAGCTTAACGACAGGGGGTAACACTGAAGCTTTCTTT. Protein product: CASSLTTGGNTEAFF.

This clone was detected many times. This rearrangement joins TRBV5-6 to TRBJ2-1; no definite D call. With 4 bases removed from V and 1 base from J, the gap between germline ends came to 12 bases. The germline V gene has CDR1 SGHDT and CDR2 YYEEEE. CDR3 size: 15 residues. Here the CDR3 reads CASSTTPISYNEQFF. CDR3 DNA: TGTGCCAGCAGCACAACTCCCATTTCCTACAATGAGCAGTTCTTC.

Concerning this clone itself: One end of the junction does not line up with germline, which may come from a read error. This sequence joins TRBV6-1 and TRBJ2-3, with D possibly TRBD1 on 6 matching bases. The CDR3 runs 15 residues. CDR1 MNHNS and CDR2 SASEGT come from the germline V gene. The CDR3 here is CVSRDRGRGTDTQYF. As DNA, the CDR3 is TGTGTCAGCAGGGATAGGGGGAGAGGCACAGATACGCAGTATTTT.

This clone has just a few counts. The CDR3 end shows no conserved phenylalanine or tryptophan, and so a read error is likely. The V and J genes are TRBV12-3 or TRBV12-4 and TRBJ1-2; TRBD1 matches at 7 bases. J was trimmed by 4 bases and V by 5 bases; bases with no gene match: 7. The CDR3 is made up of 14 amino acids. The DNA of the CDR3 is TGTGCCAGCAGTCCAGGGGGTGTACTCTATGGCTACACCTCC. Protein product: CASSPGGVLYGYTS.

V gene TRBV3-1 combines with J gene TRBJ2-2; tentative D call: TRBD2 (5 bases). CDR1 LGHDT and CDR2 YNNKEL come from the germline V gene (reference sequence). The ends were cut back, 0 bases at V and 4 bases at J, with 6 bases in the middle. The CDR3 loop spans 14 amino acids. CDR3 in amino acids: CASSQDAGTGELFF. CDR3 coding DNA: TGTGCCAGCAGCCAAGACGCGGGCACCGGGGAGCTGTTTTTT.